The present T cell receptor beta chain was sequenced within a study of CD8+ T cells in alopecia areata (dated by TCRdb to the late 2010s). Concerning the study at large: High-throughput TCRbeta sequencing was used to examine T cell clonal expansion in alopecia areata in both the C3H/HeJ mouse model and human patients. Human TCRbeta sequencing covered scalp tissue and sorted CD4+ and CD8+ peripheral blood T cells from patchy and totalis/universalis alopecia areata patients and healthy controls. Scalp clonality was compared across normal scalp (n=4), patchy alopecia areata scalp (n=8), and alopecia totalis/universalis scalp (n=8). RNA was obtained with the PAXgene miRNA kit for fixed scalp, the miRNeasy kit for PBMCs, and the RNeasy kit for mouse skin. TCRbeta CDR3 regions were amplified by immunoSEQ multiplex PCR with 35 Vbeta forward and 13 Jbeta reverse primers.

Worth noting for this clone: There is no known antigen for this receptor. No per-base quality is available; no much larger clone lies one base away.

The CDR3 spans 14 residues, from the cysteine through the phenylalanine. Solely the CDR3 DNA is kept, with 42 bases framed from the first base. The trim is 0 bases for V and 1 base for J, with a gap of 6 bases between the germline ends. Sequences SNHLY (CDR1) and FYNNEI (CDR2) are obtained from the germline V gene. Library preparation used the immunoSEQ multiplex PCR assay. For TCR sequencing, RNA was extracted from every sample and reverse transcribed into cDNA to serve as template. First-strand cDNA was synthesized with SuperScript III using a 2:1 mix of oligo-dT and random hexamers. A synthetic immune receptor repertoire was used to measure amplification bias, and any remaining bias was corrected computationally. The original methods were these. After raw reads were preprocessed to remove errors, the CDR3 was defined following IMGT conventions as running from the conserved cysteine to phenylalanine. Clonality was calculated as 1 minus Shannon entropy normalized by log2 of the number of productive unique TCRs. Scalp TCRbeta sequences were cross-referenced with sorted blood CD4 and CD8 repertoires so that the CD4 or CD8 identity of scalp clones could be inferred. TCRdb took this table from immuneACCESS and kept in-frame rearrangements with V and J called. Such tables lack part of the clones; where checked against another copy, unresolved V genes explain under half of the gap, and the rest is unexplained. That table furnishes V, J and clone size, whereas the DNA furnished D and trimming. The sample table contains some 82,000 clones; only one count was recorded for approximately 50% of them. 5.7% of the sample rests with the top ten.

On the study overall, not on this receptor specifically: Shared TCR sequences between patients were less evident than in mice, which may be partly attributable to HLA diversity in the patient population. Scalp TCR repertoire analysis is complicated because resident alphabeta T cells in normal human skin are also sequenced, whereas mouse skin is dominated by gammadelta T cells. Compared with normal scalp, lesional scalp had higher clonality and more expanded CD8+ clones, particularly in alopecia totalis/universalis, a pattern that suggests antigenic drive.

Lesional scalp punch biopsies and peripheral blood were obtained from alopecia areata patients. PBMCs were isolated by density centrifugation and stained for CD3, CD4 and CD8, after which CD4+ and CD8+ T cells were sorted on a FACSAria. The untreated alopecia areata patients were recruited through a multicenter biomarker study. Blood CD8+ T cells from five or six biomarker-study patients were further sorted into NKG2D-low and NKG2D-high fractions. The rearrangement combines TRBV2 with TRBJ2-5, with no confidently assigned D gene. Sequences were obtained from NKG2D-high CD8+ T cells sorted from blood. In light of the paper, this sample's cell subset or site label describes: sorted CD8+ NKG2D-high blood T cells. The TCR originated in a human donor with alopecia areata. The nucleotides are TGTGCCAGCAGTGAAGCTAGCAGCCAAGAGACCCAGTACTTC. Translated, this is CASSEASSQETQYF.